This T cell receptor beta chain was identified during a study of T cells in Graves' hyperthyroidism and ophthalmopathy. General study results and limits: Model predictions of ophthalmopathy came a median approximately 6.5 months before onset.

Exclusion of a patient resulted from uncontrolled infection, other autoimmune disease, pregnancy or lactation. The TCR beta CDR3 regions underwent amplification using RNA transcripts as the source. An initial round of RT-PCR targeting the TCR CDR3 relied on the HTBI primer set. TCRdb re-derived calls from the multiplex PCR reads in MiXCR, one entry per CDR3 protein. The sample consists of about 320,000 distinct CDR3 sequences, around 17% of them appearing once. Germline lookup yields CDR1 SGHRS and CDR2 YFSETQ. This CDR3 has 15 amino acids. Trimming removed 0 bases from V and 0 bases from J, with 9 bases in between. In this sample, this clonotype turned up many times. Its specificity is unknown.

The source is a man aged 25-45 years with Graves' hyperthyroidism. The genes are TRBV5-1 and TRBJ1-1; D gene unclear. The specimen sequenced was blood. CDR3 protein: CASSLVGRVNTEAFF. In nucleotides, the CDR3 is TGCGCCAGCAGCTTGGTAGGCCGGGTGAACACTGAAGCTTTCTTT.